One sample yielded the 18 T cell receptor beta chains listed below, sequenced in a study of control samples from healthy donors and cancer patients. The assay was immunoSEQ multiplex PCR, and TCRdb's table has in-frame clones only and misses some. The table shows 150,000 to 200,000 clones, with approximately 92% occurring only once. The sample was blood. These receptors all stem from a man aged 18 to 30 in good health.

This rearrangement joins TRBV7-2 to TRBJ1-5, with 9 bases identical to TRBD1. The CDR3 contains 14 residues. The V gene end was trimmed by 5 bases and the J gene end by 5 bases; junction bases not matched to a gene: 4. Germline V gives CDR1 SGHTA, CDR2 FQGNSA. This CDR3 reads CASSPRTGDQPQHF. The CDR3 DNA reads as TGTGCCAGCAGCCCTCGGACAGGGGATCAGCCCCAGCATTTT.

The chain couples TRBV5-6 to TRBJ1-4, with unresolved D. Looked up from germline, CDR1 is SGHDT and CDR2 is YYEEEE. The CDR3 has 14 amino acids. V dropped 4 bases and J dropped 1 base, with 8 bases sitting between them. The CDR3 here is CASSRGGTNEKLFF. DNA of the CDR3: TGTGCCAGCAGCCGGGGTGGAACTAATGAAAAACTGTTTTTT.

V is TRBV7-2 and J is TRBJ1-6; 7 nucleotides match TRBD1. There are 14 residues in the CDR3. The germline V gene has CDR1 SGHTA and CDR2 FQGNSA. V lost 3 bases and J lost 15; bases outside the gene matches: 11. DNA of the CDR3: TGTGCCAGCAGCTTGGGCAGGGGGTTATTCATCCTCCACTTT. Protein product: CASSLGRGLFILHF.

Remarks on this clone: This same CDR3 is encoded by further DNA sequences in the sample. The rearrangement links TRBV25-1 to TRBJ1-2; D is perhaps TRBD1 (5 bases). Germline CDR1 reads MGHDK; CDR2 reads SYGVNS. Trimming removed 4 bases from V and 4 bases from J, with 7 bases in between. The CDR3 extends over 12 amino acids. CDR3 protein: CASSAGGYGYTF. The CDR3 DNA reads as TGTGCCAGCAGTGCTGGGGGCTATGGCTACACCTTC.

The chain joins TRBV12-3 or TRBV12-4 to TRBJ1-2; the D gene is possibly TRBD1 (5 bases). Trimming left V 0 bases short and J 4 bases short, with 6 bases between. CDR3 length: 13 residues. CDR3 sequence (DNA): TGTGCCAGCAGTTTAGCGGGGGGCTATGGCTACACCTTC. It encodes CASSLAGGYGYTF.

This clone was found once. This CDR3 reads CASLSLAGVYEQYF. In DNA, the CDR3 is TGTGCCAGCCTGTCCCTAGCGGGGGTTTACGAGCAGTACTTC. The chain employs TRBV2 and TRBJ2-7, with 10 bases fitting TRBD2. V was clipped by 8 bases and J by 4 bases; unmatched bases: 8. Germline CDR1 is SNHLY and CDR2 is FYNNEI. The CDR3 length is 14 residues.

The chain couples TRBV19 to TRBJ2-1; TRBD1 matches 9 bases. This CDR3 has 15 residues. With 5 bases clipped from V and 8 bases from J, the junction kept 10 bases outside the gene matches. Per germline, CDR1 LNHDA and CDR2 SQIVND (reference sequence). The CDR3 loop reads CASSPGQGMVHEQFF. The CDR3 bases are TGTGCCAGTAGTCCGGGACAGGGAATGGTCCATGAGCAGTTCTTC.

The chain is built from TRBV11-1 and TRBJ1-1, with TRBD1 as a possible D gene (5 bases). There are 13 residues in the CDR3. The germline CDR1 and CDR2 sequences are SGHAT and FQDESV (reference sequence). Deletions cut 5 bases from V and 4 bases from J, with 11 bases between. CDR3 DNA: TGTGCCAGCAGCCCCACCGGGGGCACTGAAGCTTTCTTT. Amino acid sequence: CASSPTGGTEAFF.

The chain recombines TRBV7-2 with TRBJ2-7; D not certain. This CDR3 is 12 amino acids long. Germline CDR1 is SGHTA and CDR2 is FQGNSA. With 2 bases removed from V and 6 bases from J, the gap between germline ends came to 8 bases. CDR3 residues: CASSLRLGEQYF. The CDR3 bases are TGTGCCAGCAGCTTAAGGTTGGGCGAGCAGTACTTC.

The chain has TRBV13 and TRBJ1-1; D is perhaps TRBD1 (5 bases). CDR3 length: 15 residues. Germline V gene data show CDR1 as PRHDT and CDR2 as FYEKMQ (reference sequence). Trimming removed 5 bases from V and 5 bases from J, with 18 bases in between. The CDR3 DNA reads as TGTGCCAGCAGCGCTCGGGCCCGGGGGGGGACTGAAGCTTTCTTT. It codes for CASSARARGGTEAFF.

This clone was counted once. This chain uses TRBV6-6 with TRBJ1-1; no definite D call. CDR1 is MNHNY and CDR2 is SVGAGI in the germline V gene (reference sequence). With 5 bases removed from V and 2 bases from J, the gap between germline ends came to 12 bases. CDR3 length equals 14 residues. CDR3 bases: TGTGCCAGCAGTACCCTCAAGGTTAACACTGAAGCTTTCTTT. Protein sequence: CASSTLKVNTEAFF.

The count of this clone is one. This sequence joins TRBV30 and TRBJ2-3; D possibly corresponds to TRBD2 (6 bases). Trimming took off 0 bases at V and 0 bases at J, with 7 bases between the two ends. Germline V gene lookup returns CDR1 GTSNPN and CDR2 SVGIG (reference sequence). The length of the CDR3 is 14 residues. CDR3 region: CAWSVSGSTDTQYF. CDR3 bases: TGTGCCTGGAGTGTAAGCGGGAGCACAGATACGCAGTATTTT.

The chain has TRBV4-2 and TRBJ1-3; D is unclear. V dropped 10 bases and J dropped 3 bases, with 7 bases sitting between them. There are 11 residues in the CDR3. Germline CDR1 reads LGHNA; CDR2 reads YNFKEQ. CDR3 loop: CATSYGNTIYF. CDR3 in DNA: TGTGCCACCTCGTATGGAAACACCATATATTTT.

The chain links TRBV7-9 to TRBJ1-1; D is perhaps TRBD1 (6 bases). V lost 1 base and J 3 bases, leaving 12 bases between the germline ends. The CDR3 totals 15 residues. Germline loops: CDR1 SEHNR, CDR2 FQNEAQ (reference sequence). The CDR3 is CASSLGVGGYTEAFF. In nucleotides, the CDR3 is TGTGCCAGCAGCTTAGGTGTTGGGGGCTACACTGAAGCTTTCTTT.

Written as DNA, the CDR3 is TGTGCCAGTAGCCTAAACATACCGGGACTAGGGATAGATACGCAGTATTTT. This gives the protein CASSLNIPGLGIDTQYF. The rearrangement uses TRBV19 and TRBJ2-3, with 8 nucleotides matching TRBD2. V shed 6 bases, J shed 5 bases, and the junction held 16 bases outside the gene matches. This CDR3 spans 17 amino acids. Germline V gives CDR1 LNHDA, CDR2 SQIVND (reference sequence).

The CDR3 loop reads CASSPDRYTEAFF. CDR3 sequence (DNA): TGTGCCAGCAGCCCAGATCGATACACTGAAGCTTTCTTT. J is TRBJ1-1 and V is TRBV28; no clear D gene. CDR3 length equals 13 residues. Per the germline V gene, CDR1 is MDHEN and CDR2 is SYDVKM. Trimming stripped 6 bases from V and 3 bases from J, with 11 bases between.

The rearrangement joins TRBV7-8 to TRBJ1-5; D is possibly TRBD1 (5 bases). Germline V gene lookup returns CDR1 SGHVS and CDR2 FQNEAQ. The V end was cut by 2 bases, the J end by 3 bases, with 8 bases between. There are 14 residues in the CDR3. The DNA for the CDR3 is TGTGCCAGCAGCTTATCAGGGCTCAATCAGCCCCAGCATTTT. It codes for CASSLSGLNQPQHF.

The chain links TRBV21-1 to TRBJ1-5. TRBV21-1 is noted as a pseudogene. CDR3 length: 13 amino acids. The CDR3 bases are TGTGCCAGCAGCATGGGGTTAAACGAACCCCAGCATTTT. Its translation: CASSMGLNEPQHF.